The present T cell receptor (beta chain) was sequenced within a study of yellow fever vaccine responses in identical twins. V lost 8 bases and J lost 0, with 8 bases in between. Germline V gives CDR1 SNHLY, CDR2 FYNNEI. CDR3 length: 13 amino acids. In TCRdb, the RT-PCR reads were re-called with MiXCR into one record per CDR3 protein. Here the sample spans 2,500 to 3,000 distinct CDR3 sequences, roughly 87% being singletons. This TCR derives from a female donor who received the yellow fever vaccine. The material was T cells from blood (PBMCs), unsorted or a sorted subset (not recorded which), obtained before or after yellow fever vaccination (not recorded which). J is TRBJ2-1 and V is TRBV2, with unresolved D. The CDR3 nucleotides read TGTGCCAGCTCACTAAGCTCCTACAATGAGCAGTTCTTC. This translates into CASSLSSYNEQFF.